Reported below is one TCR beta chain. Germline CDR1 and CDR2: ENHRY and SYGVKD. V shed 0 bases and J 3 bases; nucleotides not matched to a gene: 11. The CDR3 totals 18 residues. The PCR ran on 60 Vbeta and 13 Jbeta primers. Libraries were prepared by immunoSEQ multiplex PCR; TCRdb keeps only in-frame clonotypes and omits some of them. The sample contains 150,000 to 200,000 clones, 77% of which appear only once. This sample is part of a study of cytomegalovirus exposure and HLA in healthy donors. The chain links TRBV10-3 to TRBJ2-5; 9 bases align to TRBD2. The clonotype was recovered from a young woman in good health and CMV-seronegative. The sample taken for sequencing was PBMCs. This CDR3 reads CAISESFLAGEAEETQYF. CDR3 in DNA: TGTGCCATCAGTGAGTCGTTTTTAGCGGGGGAGGCGGAAGAGACCCAGTACTTC.